A single sample is the source of the 14 T cell receptor beta chains below, sequenced in a study of blood T cells in healthy people across ages (dated by TCRdb to 2013 to 2016). The library relied on 5' RACE. Instrument on record: Illumina HiSeq 2500. A second PCR of roughly 7 to 11 cycles was performed with a sample-barcoded 5' primer and a J-beta primer mix. TCRdb ran its own pipeline on the public reads, namely fastp trimming at Q25 and MiXCR clone calling, and kept in-frame beta chains. CDR3 protein duplicates are merged, each entry listing the most common genes and DNA. The sample table holds 600,000 to 800,000 distinct CDR3 sequences, of which 20% to 25% were seen once. Clones ranked in the top ten supply roughly 3.7% of the sample. Sample: blood. All receptors come from a man aged 70-80 years in good health.

The rearrangement links TRBV7-3 to TRBJ2-3, with TRBD2 matching 7 bases. The V gene's germline CDR1 is SGHTA and CDR2 FQGTGA. V was clipped by 2 bases and J by 4 bases; unmatched bases: 9. CDR3 size: 16 residues. CDR3 DNA: TGTGCCAGCAGCTTAGGGGCGGGAGTGACGCCAGATACGCAGTATTTT. Translation: CASSLGAGVTPDTQYF.

This clonotype was detected a few times. V usage is TRBV20-1 and J usage is TRBJ2-7; 10 bases are shared with TRBD1. Germline assignment: CDR1 DFQATT and CDR2 SNEGSKA (reference sequence). This CDR3 comprises 14 residues. The V segment lost 6 bases and the J segment 0 bases; nucleotides outside the gene matches: 5. CDR3: CSAKDRGFSYEQYF. CDR3 coding DNA: TGCAGTGCCAAGGACAGGGGGTTCTCCTACGAGCAGTACTTC.

In its sample, this clonotype was seen a few times. The V call is TRBV25-1, the J call TRBJ2-7, with 7 bases identical to TRBD1. Germline CDR1 is MGHDK and CDR2 is SYGVNS. V lost 4 bases to trimming and J lost 5 bases; unmatched junction nucleotides: 8. The CDR3 totals 14 residues. The chain's CDR3 is CASSGDTGVDEQYF. The CDR3 DNA sequence: TGTGCCAGCAGTGGTGATACAGGGGTTGACGAGCAGTACTTC.

About this clonotype: This may be a read error: a much more frequent sequence differs by one nucleotide. The chain is built from TRBV15 and TRBJ2-5; D uncertain. V dropped 1 base and J dropped 2 bases, with 2 bases sitting between them. This CDR3 has 12 residues. The germline V gene encodes CDR1 LNHNV and CDR2 YYDKDF (reference sequence). As DNA, the CDR3 is TGTGCCACCAGCAGAGTTCAAGAGACCCAGTACTTC. Protein product: CATSRVQETQYF. Drawing the rest from reference TRBV15 and TRBJ2-5, the complete variable domain is DAMVIQNPRYQVTQFGKPVTLSCSQTLNHNVMYWYQQKSSQAPKLLFHYYDKDFNNEADTPDNFQSRRPNTSFCFLDIRSPGLGDTAMYLCATSRVQETQYFGPGTRLLVL.

There are many counts of this clonotype. The rearrangement joins TRBV20-1 to TRBJ2-1; 12 nucleotides align to TRBD2. The germline CDR1 and CDR2 sequences are DFQATT and SNEGSKA (reference sequence). The CDR3 is made up of 16 amino acids. After removal of 1 base from V and 0 bases from J, the junction contained 1 base not matched to a gene. This CDR3 reads CSARVTSGSSYNEQFF. The CDR3 nucleotides read TGCAGTGCTAGAGTGACTAGCGGGAGCTCCTACAATGAGCAGTTCTTC.

This clonotype was seen many times. The chain couples TRBV3-1 to TRBJ2-7, with no clear D. The CDR3 is made up of 13 amino acids. Germline values: CDR1 LGHDT, CDR2 YNNKEL (reference sequence). V lost 0 bases and J lost 7, with 10 bases in between. The CDR3 region is CASSQDLLGEQYF. In DNA, the CDR3 is TGTGCCAGCAGCCAAGATTTATTGGGGGAGCAGTACTTC.

The chain carries TRBV5-1 and TRBJ1-1; tentative D call: TRBD1 (6 bases). The CDR3 covers 15 residues. Trimming took 4 bases from V and 1 from J, leaving 14 bases between them. Germline CDR1 reads SGHRS; CDR2 reads YFSETQ. This chain's CDR3 is CASSPQGRWNTEAFF. Here the CDR3 DNA reads TGCGCCAGCAGCCCCCAGGGGCGCTGGAACACTGAAGCTTTCTTT. The complete variable domain, with remaining parts taken from reference TRBV5-1 and TRBJ1-1, reads KAGVTQTPRYLIKTRGQQVTLSCSPISGHRSVSWYQQTPGQGLQFLFEYFSETQRNKGNFPGRFSGRQFSNSRSEMNVSTLELGDSALYLCASSPQGRWNTEAFFGQGTRLTVV.

This clonotype showed up just a few times. The V and J genes are TRBV28 and TRBJ2-2; D is uncertain. V shed 5 bases and J shed 0 bases, with 13 bases lying between them. The CDR3 is 16 amino acids. CDR1 is MDHEN and CDR2 is SYDVKM in the germline V gene. In nucleotides, the CDR3 is TGTGCCAGCAGTCCCGGGCAAAGAGCGAACACCGGGGAGCTGTTTTTT. Protein: CASSPGQRANTGELFF.

In this sample, this clonotype turned up a few times. The rearrangement links TRBV20-1 to TRBJ1-2, with a tentative D call TRBD1 (5 bases). This CDR3 is built from 13 residues. Trimming left V 5 bases short and J 1 base short, with 11 bases between. CDR1 is DFQATT and CDR2 is SNEGSKA in the germline V gene (reference sequence). CDR3 loop: CSASGGINYGYTF. CDR3 bases: TGCAGTGCTTCCGGGGGTATTAACTATGGCTACACCTTC.

This clonotype has a handful of counts. The chain combines TRBV20-1 with TRBJ2-7; D might be TRBD1 or TRBD2, each matching 5 bases. V gave up 0 bases and J gave up 2 bases, with 20 bases separating them. CDR1 DFQATT and CDR2 SNEGSKA come from the germline V gene (reference sequence). The CDR3 has 17 amino acids. Here the CDR3 reads CSAREGRARWGTYEQYF. CDR3 DNA sequence: TGCAGTGCTAGAGAGGGGCGGGCGCGATGGGGGACCTACGAGCAGTACTTC.

J is TRBJ2-2 and V is TRBV3-1, with 7 bases identical to TRBD1. J lost 6 bases, V lost 7 bases, and 8 bases had no gene match. This CDR3 comprises 14 residues. Per germline, CDR1 LGHDT and CDR2 YNNKEL (reference sequence). In nucleotides, the CDR3 is TGTGCCAGCACCTCAAGACAGGGAGCCGGGGAGCTGTTTTTT. This gives the protein CASTSRQGAGELFF.

The chain recombines TRBV7-9 with TRBJ2-5; D unclear. The J call is in doubt because the DNA end fits TRBJ2-1 better. This CDR3 has 16 residues. Germline V CDR1 and CDR2: SEHNR, FQNEAQ (reference sequence). CDR3 residues: CASSPDRVQLYNEQFF. The CDR3 coding sequence is TGTGCCAGCAGCCCGGACCGCGTGCAGCTCTACAATGAGCAGTTCTTC.

The chain recombines TRBV9 with TRBJ2-1, with 14 bases identical to TRBD2. The CDR3 sequence is 16 residues long. Trimming at V came to 2 bases and at J to 10 bases, leaving 8 bases not matched to a gene. Germline values: CDR1 SGDLS, CDR2 YYNGEE. The CDR3 loop is CASSVGLAGGNMEQFF. CDR3 nucleotides: TGTGCCAGCAGCGTCGGACTAGCGGGAGGCAATATGGAGCAGTTCTTC.

This clonotype was observed a few times. The chain uses TRBV20-1 and TRBJ2-5; 7 bases map to TRBD2. The CDR3 contains 12 residues. V was pared by 6 bases and J by 5 bases, with 6 bases of the junction left unmatched. The V gene's germline CDR1 is DFQATT and CDR2 SNEGSKA (reference sequence). Here the CDR3 reads CSARGGPETQYF. The CDR3 DNA reads as TGCAGTGCCCGGGGAGGGCCTGAGACCCAGTACTTC.